This TCR beta chain is drawn from a study of T cell repertoires in cytomegalovirus infection. To note about this clonotype: The antigen remains undetermined.

TCRdb reanalysed the reads using MiXCR and keeps one entry per CDR3 protein. Here the sample spans some 940,000 distinct CDR3 sequences, around 29% being singletons. The ends lost 3 bases at V and 4 bases at J; junction bases unmatched: 4. This CDR3 comprises 15 residues. Germline CDR1 reads SGDLS; CDR2 reads YYNGEE. This TCR came from a human donor in good health (CMV status not recorded). Some clones in this sample may be carry-over from other donors' samples. The input for sequencing was cultured CD8+ T cells from PBMCs, taken from culture after CMV antigen stimulation. The chain couples TRBV9 to TRBJ2-1; 10 nucleotides agree with TRBD2. This CDR3 reads CASSGWTSGYNEQFF. The CDR3 DNA reads as TGTGCCAGCAGCGGTTGGACTAGCGGTTACAATGAGCAGTTCTTC.